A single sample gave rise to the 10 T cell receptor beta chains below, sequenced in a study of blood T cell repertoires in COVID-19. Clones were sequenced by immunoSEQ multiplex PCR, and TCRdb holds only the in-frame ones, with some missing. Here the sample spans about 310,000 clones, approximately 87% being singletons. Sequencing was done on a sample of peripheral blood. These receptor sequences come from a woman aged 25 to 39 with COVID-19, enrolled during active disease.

CDR3 DNA: TGCGCCAGCAGCTTGGAGGGACAGGGGAATTCACCCCTCCACTTT. Protein: CASSLEGQGNSPLHF. The chain carries TRBV5-1 and TRBJ1-6; 10 nucleotides line up with TRBD1. The CDR3 spans 15 residues. Trimming at V came to 0 bases and at J to 7 bases, leaving 1 base not matched to a gene. Germline V gene sequence: CDR1 SGHRS, CDR2 YFSETQ.

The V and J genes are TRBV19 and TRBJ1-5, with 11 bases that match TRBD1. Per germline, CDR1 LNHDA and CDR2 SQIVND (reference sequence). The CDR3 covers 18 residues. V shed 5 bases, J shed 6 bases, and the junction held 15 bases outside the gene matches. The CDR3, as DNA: TGTGCCAGTAGTGTTCGGGACAGGGGGACGCAAATAGTTCAGCCCCAGCATTTT. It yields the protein CASSVRDRGTQIVQPQHF.

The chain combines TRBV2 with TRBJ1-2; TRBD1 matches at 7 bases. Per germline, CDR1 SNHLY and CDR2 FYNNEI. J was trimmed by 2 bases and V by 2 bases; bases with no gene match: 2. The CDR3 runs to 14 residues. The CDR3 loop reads CASSETGANYGYTF. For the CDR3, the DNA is TGTGCCAGCAGTGAAACAGGGGCAAACTATGGCTACACCTTC.

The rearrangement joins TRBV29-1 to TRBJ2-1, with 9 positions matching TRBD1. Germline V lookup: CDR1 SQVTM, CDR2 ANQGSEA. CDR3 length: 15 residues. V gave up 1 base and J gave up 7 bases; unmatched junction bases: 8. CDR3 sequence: CSVEVAGQGINEQFF. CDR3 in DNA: TGCAGCGTTGAAGTTGCCGGACAGGGGATTAATGAGCAGTTCTTC.

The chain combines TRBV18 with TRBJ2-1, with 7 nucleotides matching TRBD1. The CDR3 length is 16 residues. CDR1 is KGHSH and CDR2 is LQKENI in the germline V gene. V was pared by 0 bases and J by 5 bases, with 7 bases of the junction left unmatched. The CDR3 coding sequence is TGTGCCAGCTCACCACCTTTGAGGGACAGAAACAATGAGCAGTTCTTC. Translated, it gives CASSPPLRDRNNEQFF.

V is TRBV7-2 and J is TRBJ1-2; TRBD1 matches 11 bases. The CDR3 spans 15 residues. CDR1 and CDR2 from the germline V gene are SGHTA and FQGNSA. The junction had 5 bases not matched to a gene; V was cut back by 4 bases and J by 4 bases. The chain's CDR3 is CASSSGQGAFYGYTF. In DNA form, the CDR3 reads TGTGCCAGCAGCTCCGGACAGGGGGCGTTCTATGGCTACACCTTC.

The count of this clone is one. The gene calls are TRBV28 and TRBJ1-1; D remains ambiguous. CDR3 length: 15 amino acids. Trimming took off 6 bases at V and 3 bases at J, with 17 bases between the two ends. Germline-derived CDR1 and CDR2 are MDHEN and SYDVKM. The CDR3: CASRTFNHGDTEAFF. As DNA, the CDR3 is TGTGCCAGCAGGACATTCAACCACGGGGACACTGAAGCTTTCTTT.

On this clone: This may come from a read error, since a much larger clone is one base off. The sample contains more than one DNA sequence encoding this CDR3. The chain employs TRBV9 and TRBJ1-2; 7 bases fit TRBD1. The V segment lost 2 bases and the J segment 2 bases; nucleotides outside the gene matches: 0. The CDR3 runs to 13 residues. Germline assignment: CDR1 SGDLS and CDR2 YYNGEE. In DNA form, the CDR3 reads TGTGCCAGCAGCGTGGGACAGAACTATGGCTACACCTTC. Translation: CASSVGQNYGYTF.

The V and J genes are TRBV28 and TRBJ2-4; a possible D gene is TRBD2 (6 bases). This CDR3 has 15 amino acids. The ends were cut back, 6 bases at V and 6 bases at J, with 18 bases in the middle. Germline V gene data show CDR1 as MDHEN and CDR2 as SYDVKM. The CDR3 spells CASSQRRAGINIQYF. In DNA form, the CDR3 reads TGTGCCAGCAGCCAACGGAGGGCCGGCATAAACATTCAGTACTTC.

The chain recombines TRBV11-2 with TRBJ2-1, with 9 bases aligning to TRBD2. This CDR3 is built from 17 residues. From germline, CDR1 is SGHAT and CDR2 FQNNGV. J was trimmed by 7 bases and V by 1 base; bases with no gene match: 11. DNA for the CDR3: TGTGCCAGCAGCTTAGTTCTCGGGGCTAGCGGGAAAAATGAGCAGTTCTTC. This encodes CASSLVLGASGKNEQFF. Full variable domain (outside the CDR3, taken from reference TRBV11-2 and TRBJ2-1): EAGVAQSPRYKIIEKRQSVAFWCNPISGHATLYWYQQILGQGPKLLIQFQNNGVVDDSQLPKDRFSAERLKGVDSTLKIQPAKLEDSAVYLCASSLVLGASGKNEQFFGPGTRLTVL.